The rows below give T cell receptor beta chains drawn from one sample of a study of early T cells in non-severe SARS-CoV-2 infection. TCRdb itself ran the 5' RACE reads through MiXCR, one entry per CDR3 protein. Seen here are about 52,000 distinct CDR3 sequences, approximately 6% observed once, and the top ten hold 3% to 4%. The sample consisted of whole blood. Receptor source: an adult who was a healthcare worker with PCR-confirmed SARS-CoV-2 infection or an uninfected control (not recorded which). CDR3s include the opening cysteine and the closing phenylalanine or tryptophan. D genes are given only for firm matches. Rows give clone size only sometimes, using once, few, many, or a class for an expanded clone.

abundance	j_gene	v_gene	d_gene	CDR3nt	CDR3aa
many	TRBJ2-3	TRBV7-2	.	TGTGCCAGCACCGGACAGAGCACAGATACGCAGTATTTT	CASTGQSTDTQYF
once	TRBJ2-5	TRBV10-3	.	TGTGCCATCAGTGATAATAGTGGAGAGACCCAGTACTTC	CAISDNSGETQYF
many	TRBJ2-7	TRBV25-1	TRBD2	TGTGCCAGCAGTGAAAGAACCGGGACTATTGGTGACGAGCAGTACTTC	CASSERTGTIGDEQYF
many	TRBJ2-3	TRBV5-6	TRBD1	TGTGCCAGCAGCCTCCTCGGACAGGGGAGTGGAGATACGCAGTATTTT	CASSLLGQGSGDTQYF
many	TRBJ2-7	TRBV20-1	.	TGCAGTGCTAGACGTGGGACGGCATCCTACGAGCAGTACTTC	CSARRGTASYEQYF
.	TRBJ2-1	TRBV19	TRBD2	TGTGCCAGTAGTGCCTCTAGCGGACCTCTCAATGAGCAGTTCTTC	CASSASSGPLNEQFF
many	TRBJ1-1	TRBV9	.	TGTGCCAGCAGCGTTTCGGACAGAGCCTACACTGAAGCTTTCTTT	CASSVSDRAYTEAFF
.	TRBJ1-1	TRBV30	.	TGTGCCTGGGGAGAAGGTTTCAACACTGAAGCTTTCTTT	CAWGEGFNTEAFF
.	TRBJ2-7	TRBV7-2	.	TGTGCCAGCAGCTTAGAAAGTAGCAGGAGCTACGAGCAGTACTTC	CASSLESSRSYEQYF
.	TRBJ1-1	TRBV7-9	.	TGTGCCAGCAGCTTCGGACAGAATCCAGCTTTCTTT	CASSFGQNPAFF
many	TRBJ2-1	TRBV19	TRBD2	TGTGCCAGCGGACTAGCGGGGGCCAAGGTGCAGTTCTTC	CASGLAGAKVQFF
.	TRBJ2-5	TRBV7-6	.	TGTGCCAGCAGCCCCACTAGTAGCATCGAGACCCAGTACTTC	CASSPTSSIETQYF
few	TRBJ2-3	TRBV9	TRBD2	TGTGCCAGCAGCGTAGCTACGACTAGCGGGGGAAGAGATACGCAGTATTTT	CASSVATTSGGRDTQYF
many	TRBJ1-4	TRBV9	TRBD1	TGTGCCAGCAGCGTAGACGGGACAGGGGGCTTCAATGAAAAACTGTTTTTT	CASSVDGTGGFNEKLFF
many	TRBJ2-1	TRBV5-1	TRBD2	TGCGCCAGCAGCTTACAGCGGGGGGATAGTGAGCAGTTCTTC	CASSLQRGDSEQFF
many	TRBJ1-1	TRBV29-1	.	TGCAGCGTCTTAGGGGCCTCTTTGAACACTGAAGCTTTCTTT	CSVLGASLNTEAFF
many	TRBJ2-3	TRBV6-6	.	TGTGCCAGCAGAGAGGGGGGACATTCCACAGATACGCAGTATTTT	CASREGGHSTDTQYF
many	TRBJ1-2	TRBV6-5	.	TGTGCCAGCAGTAGTGGCGTAGGTTACACCTTC	CASSSGVGYTF
many	TRBJ2-2	TRBV7-6	.	TGTGCCAGCAGCCGTATAAACACCGGGGAGCTGTTTTTT	CASSRINTGELFF
many	TRBJ2-1	TRBV4-3	TRBD2	TGCGCCAGCAGTCTCACTAGCGGGGCCAATGAGCAGTTCTTC	CASSLTSGANEQFF
medium-sized	TRBJ2-3	TRBV14	.	TGTGCCAGCAGCCAAGTCGTGGATACGCAGTATTTT	CASSQVVDTQYF
.	TRBJ2-7	TRBV9	TRBD1	TGTGCCAGCAGCGTAGGACAGGGGGTCTACGAGCAGTACTTC	CASSVGQGVYEQYF
many	TRBJ2-5	TRBV4-3	.	TGCGCCAGCAGCCAAGGACAGCGTCAAGAGACCCAGTACTTC	CASSQGQRQETQYF
few	TRBJ2-4	TRBV7-6	.	TGTGCCAGCAGCCCAGGCGGAACTGGGAATCTCATTCAGTACTTC	CASSPGGTGNLIQYF
many	TRBJ1-5	TRBV7-9	.	TGTGCCAGCAGCCTCCGCGGAAGCAATCAGCCCCAGCATTTT	CASSLRGSNQPQHF
many	TRBJ1-2	TRBV6-1	.	TGTGCCAGCAGCGGCGGGGGCTGGGATGGCTACACCTTC	CASSGGGWDGYTF
few	TRBJ2-3	TRBV12-3/TRBV12-4	.	TGTGCCACGCGCGAGGCTCTCGGCACAGATACGCAGTATTTT	CATREALGTDTQYF
many	TRBJ2-4	TRBV12-3/TRBV12-4	.	TGTGCCAGCAGTTTAGGTTCCCTGAGGCAGACCATTCAGTACTTC	CASSLGSLRQTIQYF
few	TRBJ2-3	TRBV20-1	.	TGCAGTGCTAGAGAGGCCGGGGGTCCTAGCACAGATACGCAGTATTTT	CSAREAGGPSTDTQYF
.	TRBJ2-1	TRBV11-3	.	TGTGCCAGCAGCTTAGATCTCGCCCGGGATGAGCAGTTCTTC	CASSLDLARDEQFF
.	TRBJ2-7	TRBV5-1	.	TGCGCCAGCAGCGGGGCGGGCTACGAGCAGTACTTC	CASSGAGYEQYF
many	TRBJ2-1	TRBV9	TRBD1	TGTGCCAGCAGCGTAGTTGGACAGGGATTTGAGCAGTTCTTC	CASSVVGQGFEQFF
few	TRBJ2-3	TRBV14	.	TGTGCCAGCAGCCAAGCGGGGTTGGGCACAGATACGCAGTATTTT	CASSQAGLGTDTQYF
many	TRBJ2-3	TRBV4-3	TRBD1	TGCGCCAGCAGCCTACTAACCGGGACAGGGACAGATACGCAGTATTTT	CASSLLTGTGTDTQYF
.	TRBJ1-2	TRBV3-1	TRBD1	TGTGCCAGCAGCCGGGACAGCAAGAACTATGGCTACACCTTC	CASSRDSKNYGYTF
many	TRBJ1-4	TRBV6-5	.	TGTGCCAGCAGTTTCACCCAAACTAATGAAAAACTGTTTTTT	CASSFTQTNEKLFF
few	TRBJ1-2	TRBV7-2	.	TGTGCCAGCAGCTCCGACGGAGCTAACTATGGCTACACCTTC	CASSSDGANYGYTF
many	TRBJ1-1	TRBV4-3	.	TGCGCCAGCAGCCAAGGGGAGAGGGGTGAAGCTTTCTTT	CASSQGERGEAFF
.	TRBJ2-2	TRBV11-3	TRBD2	TGTGCCAGCAGCTCCCAGCGGGGGGGCCATGTGGAGGCCGGGGAGCTGTTTTTT	CASSSQRGGHVEAGELFF
many	TRBJ1-4	TRBV10-3	.	TGTGCCATCAGTGAGTCTTCGGGCTTTGGTAGTGAAAAACTGTTTTTT	CAISESSGFGSEKLFF